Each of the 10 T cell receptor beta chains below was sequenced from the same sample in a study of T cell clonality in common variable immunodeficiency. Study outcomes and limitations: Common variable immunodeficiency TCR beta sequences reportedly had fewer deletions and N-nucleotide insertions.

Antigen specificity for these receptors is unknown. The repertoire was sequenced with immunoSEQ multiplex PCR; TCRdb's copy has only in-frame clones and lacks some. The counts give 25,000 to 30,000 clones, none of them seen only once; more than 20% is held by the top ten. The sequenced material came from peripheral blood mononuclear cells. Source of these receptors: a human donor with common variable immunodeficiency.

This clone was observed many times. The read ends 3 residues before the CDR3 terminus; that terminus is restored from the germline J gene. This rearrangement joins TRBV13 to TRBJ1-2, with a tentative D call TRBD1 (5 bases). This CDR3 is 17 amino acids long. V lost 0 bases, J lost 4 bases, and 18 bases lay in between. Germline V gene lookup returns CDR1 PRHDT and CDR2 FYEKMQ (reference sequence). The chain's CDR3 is CASSLGRLSGRGYGYTF. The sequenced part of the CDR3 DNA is TGTGCCAGCAGCTTAGGCCGGTTGTCAGGGAGGGGCTATGGC.

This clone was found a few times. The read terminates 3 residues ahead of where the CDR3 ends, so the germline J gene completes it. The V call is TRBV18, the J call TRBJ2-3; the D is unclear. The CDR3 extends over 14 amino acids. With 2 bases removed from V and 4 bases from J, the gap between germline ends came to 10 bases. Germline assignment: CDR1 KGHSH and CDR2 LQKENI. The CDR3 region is CASSPKGVADTQYF. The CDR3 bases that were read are TGTGCCAGCTCACCAAAGGGTGTCGCAGATACG.

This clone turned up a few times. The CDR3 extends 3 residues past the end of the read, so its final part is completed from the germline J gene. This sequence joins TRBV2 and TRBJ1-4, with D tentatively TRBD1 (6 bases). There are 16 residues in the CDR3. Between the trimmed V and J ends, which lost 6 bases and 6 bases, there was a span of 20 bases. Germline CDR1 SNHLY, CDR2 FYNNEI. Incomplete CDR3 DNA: TGTGCCAGCAGGAGGGGGGGACGGGGGCGGGATGAAAAA. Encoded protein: CASRRGGRGRDEK. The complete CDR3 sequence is CASRRGGRGRDEKLFF.

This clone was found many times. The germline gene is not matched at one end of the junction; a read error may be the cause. Incomplete CDR3 DNA: TGCAGTGCTAGGGGACAGGATTCGAAAAGCATT. It specifies CSARGQDSKSI. In full, the CDR3 is CSARGQDSKSIQYF. The V and J genes are TRBV20-1 and TRBJ2-4, with 8 bases identical to TRBD1. The read halts 3 residues ahead of the CDR3 end, with the missing end drawn from the germline J gene. This CDR3 is 14 amino acids long. Germline V CDR1 and CDR2: DFQATT, SNEGSKA (reference sequence).

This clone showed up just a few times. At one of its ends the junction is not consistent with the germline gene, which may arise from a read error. Incomplete CDR3 DNA: TGCAGTCACAAGGGGATCCCCTCCGACGAG. Translating gives CSHKGIPSDE. The full CDR3 reads CSHKGIPSDEQYF. This sequence joins TRBV20-1 and TRBJ2-7; the D gene is possibly TRBD1 (5 bases). Read sequence stops 3 residues before the CDR3 end, and the germline J gene provides the missing end. Germline CDR1 is DFQATT and CDR2 is SNEGSKA (reference sequence). The CDR3 covers 13 residues.

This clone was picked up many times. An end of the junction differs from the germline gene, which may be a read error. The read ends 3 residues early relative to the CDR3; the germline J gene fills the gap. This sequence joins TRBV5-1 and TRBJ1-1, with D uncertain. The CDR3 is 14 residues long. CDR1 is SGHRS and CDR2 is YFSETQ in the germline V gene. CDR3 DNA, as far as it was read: TGCGCCAGCTGCTTGGGCAGGTCGAACACTGAA. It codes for CASCLGRSNTE. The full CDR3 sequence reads CASCLGRSNTEAFF.

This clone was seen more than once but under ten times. The CDR3 DNA, read in part, is TGTGCCTGGACCACCAGGACTGAA. Protein product: CAWTTRTE. The entire CDR3 sequence reads CAWTTRTEAFF. The chain couples TRBV30 to TRBJ1-1; D not resolved. The read ends 3 residues before the CDR3 terminus; that terminus is restored from the germline J gene. CDR1 is GTSNPN and CDR2 is SVGIG in the germline V gene (reference sequence). With 4 bases removed from V and 5 bases from J, the gap between germline ends came to 8 bases. CDR3 length equals 11 residues.

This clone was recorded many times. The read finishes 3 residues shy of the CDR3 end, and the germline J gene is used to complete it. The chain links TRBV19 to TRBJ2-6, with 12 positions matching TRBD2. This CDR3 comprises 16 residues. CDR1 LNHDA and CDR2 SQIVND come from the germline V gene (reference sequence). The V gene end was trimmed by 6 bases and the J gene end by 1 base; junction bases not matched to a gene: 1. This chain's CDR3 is CASRTSGRSGANVLTF. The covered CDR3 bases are TGTGCCAGTAGAACTAGCGGGAGGTCTGGGGCCAACGTC.

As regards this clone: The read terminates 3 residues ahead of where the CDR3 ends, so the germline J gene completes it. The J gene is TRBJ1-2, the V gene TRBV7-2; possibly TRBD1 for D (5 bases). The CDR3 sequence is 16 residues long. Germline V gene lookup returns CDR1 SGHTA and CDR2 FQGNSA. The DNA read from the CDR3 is TGTGCCAGCAGCTTAGCTCAGATACGGGACTCAGGAGGC. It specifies CASSLAQIRDSGG. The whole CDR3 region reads CASSLAQIRDSGGYTF.

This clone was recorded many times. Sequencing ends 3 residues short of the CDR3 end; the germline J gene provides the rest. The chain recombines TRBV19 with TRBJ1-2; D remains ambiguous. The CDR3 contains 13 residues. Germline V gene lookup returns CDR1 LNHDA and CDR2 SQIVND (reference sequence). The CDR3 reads CASSMLKMGGYTF. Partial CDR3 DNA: TGTGCCAGTAGTATGTTGAAAATGGGCGGC.